Shown below are 3 T cell receptor beta chains from a single sample sequenced in a study of T cell responses to AZD1222 COVID-19 vaccine. Assay: immunoSEQ multiplex PCR; the TCRdb copy retains only in-frame clones and omits some. Of tens of thousands of clones detected, approximately 90% appear once; the ten largest clones hold around 2.9%. The material was peripheral blood, obtained 28 days after the second AZD1222 dose. These receptors all come from an adult who received the AZD1222 COVID-19 vaccine.

This chain links TRBV4-1 with TRBJ2-3; 12 bases match TRBD2. The germline V gene has CDR1 MGHRA and CDR2 YSYEKL. V was clipped by 3 bases and J by 6 bases; unmatched bases: 13. This CDR3 region has 18 residues. As DNA, the CDR3 is TGCGCCAGCAGCCACCCCTACCCACTAGCGGGGGGCCCCGATACGCAGTATTTT. It specifies CASSHPYPLAGGPDTQYF.

The gene calls are TRBV7-8 and TRBJ1-1; D unclear. Germline lookup yields CDR1 SGHVS and CDR2 FQNEAQ. The CDR3 runs 14 residues. Deletions cut 5 bases from V and 4 bases from J, with 14 bases between. The CDR3 sequence: CASSNLLSSTEAFF. The CDR3 DNA is TGTGCCAGCAGCAACTTACTTTCCTCCACTGAAGCTTTCTTT.

The CDR3 sequence: CASSRRTGKDLAGANVLTF. DNA for the CDR3: TGTGCCAGCTCCCGTCGGACAGGGAAGGATTTGGCTGGGGCCAACGTCCTGACTTTC. The gene calls are TRBV18 and TRBJ2-6; 8 bases align to TRBD1. V gave up 6 bases and J gave up 2 bases; unmatched junction bases: 15. The CDR3 is 19 residues long. CDR1 is KGHSH, CDR2 LQKENI, per germline.